This paragraph covers one T cell receptor (beta chain) sequence. What antigen it recognizes has not been identified. One base away there is no much larger clone; base qualities are not given. The sample comes from a study of response to subunit inactivated influenza vaccine (dated by TCRdb to the late 2010s). With regard to the full study: Deep quantitative profiling of the T cell receptor repertoire was used in the study to follow responses to a trivalent subunit inactivated influenza vaccine. Study-wide conclusions, independent of this receptor: The authors suggested that each seasonal influenza vaccination may recruit only a limited number of new T cells.

Receptors were amplified or captured by RT-PCR. The listed sequencing device is Illumina HiSeq 2500. TCRdb applied fastp at Q25 and MiXCR to the public reads, then kept only in-frame beta chains. Each record represents a unique CDR3 protein, reported with the most common genes and DNA among its rows. This sample holds just under 550,000 distinct CDR3 sequences; roughly a quarter were observed only once. The ten largest clones take up around 2.8% of the sample. The CDR3 holds 12 amino acids from the cysteine to the phenylalanine. The retained sequence is limited to the CDR3, 36 bases, with the frame set at the first base. CDR1 and CDR2, per the germline V gene (reference sequence), are DFQATT and SNEGSKA. The germline ends are 8 bases apart after V is trimmed by 0 bases and J by 8 bases. The sample was also reused in another study, on T cells expressing NK-cell markers. The second study's authors report: 5'RACE template switching, by which a universal primer site and unique molecular identifiers were added, was used to make TCR beta cDNA libraries. Under ten donors provided sorted CD3+CD56+NKG2C+, CD3+CD56+NKG2C- and CD3+CD56-NKG2C+ T-cell subsets, whose TCR beta-chain repertoires were profiled. Among the eight sequenced donors, seven were HCMV-seropositive and one was HCMV-seronegative. In several experiments an anti-gammadeltaTCR antibody was added to restrict sorting to alphabetaTCR-expressing T cells. In over 5 donors, the dominant CD3+CD56+NKG2C+ clonotypes were among the top 10 CD8+ clonotypes and accounted for roughly 1.0-7.0% of CD8+ T cells. Those dominant clonotypes were again the most abundant among CD3+CD56-NKG2C+ cells in a handful of donors, at roughly 25-60.1%. It remained unclear whether the expanded NKG2C-expressing T cell clones were specific for HCMV antigens. The eight sequenced donors were randomly selected healthy volunteers, three men and five women. A commercial ELISA kit detecting HCMV-specific IgG in serum was used to determine HCMV serostatus. Peripheral blood mononuclear cells were isolated from blood by Ficoll density gradient centrifugation. Using Miltenyi isolation kits, CD4+ and CD8+ T cells were isolated from PBMC through magnetic immunoseparation. Priming for cDNA synthesis came from the TCR beta constant segment, and two successive PCR amplification steps followed. Sequencing of the libraries produced 2 x 150 bp reads on Illumina HiSeq 2000/2500, MiSeq or NextSeq. MIGEC was used to demultiplex reads and group reads by UMI, and MiTCR was used to assemble and quantify clonotypes. To remove erroneous sequences, TCR cDNA sequences were retained only when supported by two or more reads. The tcR package was used for downstream repertoire analysis, and clonotypes were matched between fractions using CDR3 nucleotide sequence together with V segment. VDJmatch was used to annotate antigen specificity against VDJdb, with one amino acid substitution in CDR3 allowed.

The sample here was CD4+ T cells sorted from PBMCs, taken about 13 days after vaccination. The chain couples TRBV20-1 to TRBJ2-1; possibly the D gene is TRBD2, per 5 matching bases. The receptor was isolated from a man in his forties or fifties who received an inactivated influenza vaccine. Donor details come from another sample of the same person, matched by shared clones. CDR3 loop: CSARDSGYEQFF. The nucleotides read TGCAGTGCTAGAGACTCGGGGTATGAGCAGTTCTTC.